What follows describes a single T cell receptor (beta chain). These data originate in a study of Tregs in tolerant kidney transplant recipients. Some clones are missing from TCRdb's copy, which holds only in-frame ones; the method was immunoSEQ multiplex PCR. The sample contains about 110,000 clones, 90% of which appear only once. Unmatched junction bases numbered 4, after V lost 6 bases and J lost 3 bases. This CDR3 has 13 residues. Germline-derived CDR1 and CDR2 are LNHDA and SQIVND (reference sequence). Sequencing was performed on CD4+ T cells from blood, taken before the transplant. This TCR came from a human donor who received a combined kidney and bone marrow transplant. The rearrangement joins TRBV19 to TRBJ2-7, with 8 bases identical to TRBD1. The CDR3 DNA sequence: TGTGCCAGTAGGATGGGGACAGGCTACGAGCAGTACTTC. Amino acid sequence: CASRMGTGYEQYF.